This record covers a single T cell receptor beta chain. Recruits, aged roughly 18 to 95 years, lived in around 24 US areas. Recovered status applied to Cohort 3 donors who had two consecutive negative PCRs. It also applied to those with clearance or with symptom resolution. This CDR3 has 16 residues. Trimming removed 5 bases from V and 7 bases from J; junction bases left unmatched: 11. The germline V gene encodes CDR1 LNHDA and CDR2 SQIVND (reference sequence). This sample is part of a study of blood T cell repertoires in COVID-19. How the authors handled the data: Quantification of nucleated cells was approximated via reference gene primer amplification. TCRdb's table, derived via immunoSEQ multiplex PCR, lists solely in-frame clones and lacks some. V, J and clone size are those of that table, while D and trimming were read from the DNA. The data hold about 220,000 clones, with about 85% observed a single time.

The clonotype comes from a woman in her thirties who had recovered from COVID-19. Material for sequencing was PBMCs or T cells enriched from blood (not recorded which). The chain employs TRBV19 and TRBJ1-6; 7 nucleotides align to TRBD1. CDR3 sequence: CASSGGPGQLNSPLHF. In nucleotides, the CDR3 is TGTGCCAGTAGTGGTGGACCGGGACAGTTGAATTCACCCCTCCACTTT.